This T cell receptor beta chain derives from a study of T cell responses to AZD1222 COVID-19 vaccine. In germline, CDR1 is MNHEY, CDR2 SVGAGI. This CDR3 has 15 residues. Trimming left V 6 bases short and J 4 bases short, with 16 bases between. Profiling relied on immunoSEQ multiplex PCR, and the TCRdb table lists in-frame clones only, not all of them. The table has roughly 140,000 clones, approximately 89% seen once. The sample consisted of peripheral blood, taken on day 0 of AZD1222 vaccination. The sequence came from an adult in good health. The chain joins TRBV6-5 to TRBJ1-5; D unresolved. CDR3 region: CASRPQVLTNQPQHF. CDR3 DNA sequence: TGTGCCAGCAGGCCCCAGGTTTTAACGAATCAGCCCCAGCATTTT.